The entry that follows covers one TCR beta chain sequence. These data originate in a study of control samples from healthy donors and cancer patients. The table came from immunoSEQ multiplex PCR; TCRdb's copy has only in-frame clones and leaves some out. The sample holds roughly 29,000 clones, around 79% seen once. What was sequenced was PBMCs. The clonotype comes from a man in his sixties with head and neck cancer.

Written as DNA, the CDR3 is TGTGCCAGCAGCCGAACGGGACAGCCTGGAAACACCATATATTTT. Translating gives CASSRTGQPGNTIYF. V is TRBV7-9 and J is TRBJ1-3, with 7 bases lining up with TRBD1. Looked up from germline, CDR1 is SEHNR and CDR2 is FQNEAQ (reference sequence). V lost 5 bases to trimming and J lost 2 bases; unmatched junction nucleotides: 6. The length of the CDR3 is 15 residues.